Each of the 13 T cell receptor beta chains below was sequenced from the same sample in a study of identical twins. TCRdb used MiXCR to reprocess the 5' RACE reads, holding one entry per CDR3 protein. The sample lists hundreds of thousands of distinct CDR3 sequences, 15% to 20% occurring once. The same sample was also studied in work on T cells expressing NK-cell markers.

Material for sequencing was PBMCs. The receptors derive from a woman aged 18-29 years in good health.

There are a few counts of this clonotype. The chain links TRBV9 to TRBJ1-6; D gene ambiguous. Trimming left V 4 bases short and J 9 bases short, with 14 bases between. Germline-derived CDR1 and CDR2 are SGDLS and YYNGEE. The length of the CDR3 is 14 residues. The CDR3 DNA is TGTGCCAGCAGCTCCCAGACTGCGAGTTCACCCCTCCACTTT. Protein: CASSSQTASSPLHF. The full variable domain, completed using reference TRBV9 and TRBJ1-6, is DSGVTQTPKHLITATGQRVTLRCSPRSGDLSVYWYQQSLDQGLQFLIQYYNGEERAKGNILERFSAQQFPDLHSELNLSSLELGDSALYFCASSSQTASSPLHFGNGTRLTVT.

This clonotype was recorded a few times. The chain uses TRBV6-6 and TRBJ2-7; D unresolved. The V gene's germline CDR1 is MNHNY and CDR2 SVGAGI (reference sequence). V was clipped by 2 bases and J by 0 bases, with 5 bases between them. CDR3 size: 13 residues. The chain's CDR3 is CASSYETSYEQYF. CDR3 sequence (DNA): TGTGCCAGCAGTTACGAGACCTCCTACGAGCAGTACTTC.

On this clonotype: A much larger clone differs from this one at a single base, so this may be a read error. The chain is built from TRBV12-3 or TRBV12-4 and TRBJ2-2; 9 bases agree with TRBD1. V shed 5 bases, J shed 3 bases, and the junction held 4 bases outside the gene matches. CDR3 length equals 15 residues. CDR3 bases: TGTGCCAGCAGTCCTTGGGACAGGGACACCGGGGAGCTGTTTTTT. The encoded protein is CASSPWDRDTGELFF.

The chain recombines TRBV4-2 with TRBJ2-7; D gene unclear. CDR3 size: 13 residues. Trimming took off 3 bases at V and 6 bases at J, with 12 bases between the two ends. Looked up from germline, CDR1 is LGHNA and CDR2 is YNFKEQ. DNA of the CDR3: TGTGCCAGCAGCCATGGGGAAGTGGGCGAGCAGTACTTC. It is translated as CASSHGEVGEQYF.

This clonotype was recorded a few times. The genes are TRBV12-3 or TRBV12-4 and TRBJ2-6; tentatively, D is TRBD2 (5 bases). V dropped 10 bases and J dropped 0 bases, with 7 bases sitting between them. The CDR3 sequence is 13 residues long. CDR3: CATRDSGANVLTF. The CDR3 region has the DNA TGTGCCACACGGGACTCTGGGGCCAACGTCCTGACTTTC.

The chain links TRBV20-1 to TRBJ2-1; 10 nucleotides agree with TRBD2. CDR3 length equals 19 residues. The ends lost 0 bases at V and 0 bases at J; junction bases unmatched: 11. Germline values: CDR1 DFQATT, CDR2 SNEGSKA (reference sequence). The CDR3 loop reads CSARDPSGRALASYNEQFF. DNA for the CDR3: TGCAGTGCTAGAGATCCAAGCGGGAGGGCCTTAGCCTCCTACAATGAGCAGTTCTTC.

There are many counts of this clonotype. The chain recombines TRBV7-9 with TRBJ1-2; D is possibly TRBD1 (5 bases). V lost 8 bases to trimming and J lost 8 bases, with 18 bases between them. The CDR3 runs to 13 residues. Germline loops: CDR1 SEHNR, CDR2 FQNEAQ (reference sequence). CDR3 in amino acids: CASEPQGLRGYTF. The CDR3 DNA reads TGTGCCAGCGAACCTCAGGGATTGAGGGGCTACACCTTC.

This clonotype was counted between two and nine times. Here the CDR3 DNA reads TGCAGTGCTAGAGAGGGCGTCGGTGAAAAACTGTTTTTT. This encodes CSAREGVGEKLFF. This chain joins TRBV20-1 and TRBJ1-4; D remains ambiguous. The CDR3 has 13 amino acids. CDR1 is DFQATT, CDR2 SNEGSKA, per germline (reference sequence). Between the trimmed V and J ends, which lost 0 bases and 7 bases, there was a span of 9 bases.

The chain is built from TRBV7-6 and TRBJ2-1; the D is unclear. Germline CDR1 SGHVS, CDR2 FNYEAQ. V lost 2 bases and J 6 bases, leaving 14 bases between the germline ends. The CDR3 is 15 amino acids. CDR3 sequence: CASSLYPGSLNEQFF. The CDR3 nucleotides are TGTGCCAGCAGCTTATACCCAGGCTCCCTCAATGAGCAGTTCTTC.

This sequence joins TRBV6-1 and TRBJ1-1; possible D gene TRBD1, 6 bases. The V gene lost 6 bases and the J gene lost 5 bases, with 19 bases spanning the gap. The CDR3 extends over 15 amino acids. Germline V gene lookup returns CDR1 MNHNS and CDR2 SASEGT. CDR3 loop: CASSTWGREGTEAFF. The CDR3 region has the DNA TGTGCCAGCAGCACCTGGGGGCGGGAGGGGACTGAAGCTTTCTTT.

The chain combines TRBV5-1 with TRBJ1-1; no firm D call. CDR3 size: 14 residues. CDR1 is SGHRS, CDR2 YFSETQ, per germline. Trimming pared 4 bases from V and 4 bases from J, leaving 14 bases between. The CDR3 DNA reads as TGCGCCAGCAGCAGGGATTTTGGTAGCACTGAAGCTTTCTTT. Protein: CASSRDFGSTEAFF.

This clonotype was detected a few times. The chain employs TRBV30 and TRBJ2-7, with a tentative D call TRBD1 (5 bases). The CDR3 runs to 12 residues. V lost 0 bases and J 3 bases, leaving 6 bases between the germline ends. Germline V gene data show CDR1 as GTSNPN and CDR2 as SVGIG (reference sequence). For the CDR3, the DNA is TGTGCCTGGAGTGTAAGGGGCTACGAGCAGTACTTC. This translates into CAWSVRGYEQYF.

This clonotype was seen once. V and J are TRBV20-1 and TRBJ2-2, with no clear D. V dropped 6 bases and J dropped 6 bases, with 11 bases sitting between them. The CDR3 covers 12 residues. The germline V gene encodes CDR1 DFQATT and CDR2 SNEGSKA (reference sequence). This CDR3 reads CSAPNSAGELFF. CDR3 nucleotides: TGCAGTGCCCCGAACAGCGCCGGGGAGCTGTTTTTT.